This TCR beta chain was identified during a study of T cell repertoires in cytomegalovirus infection. Background on the study: Epitope selection comprised recently identified HLA-C-restricted CMV epitopes and well-studied HLA-B-restricted CMV epitopes. Study-wide results and limits: CMV-specific TCR beta clonotypes restricted by HLA-C dominated the ex vivo response. Cumulated frequencies of public TCR beta families served to identify carriers of CMV plus the relevant HLA.

The CDR3 runs to 17 residues. Trimming stripped 1 base from V and 4 bases from J, with 18 bases between. Germline CDR1 MNHEY, CDR2 SMNVEV (reference sequence). One entry per CDR3 protein, called by TCRdb with MiXCR from the reads. The sample carries approximately 390,000 distinct CDR3 sequences, approximately 30% recorded once. As for this clonotype: The antigen remains unidentified.

The receptor comes from a human donor in good health (CMV status not recorded). Some clones in this sample may be carry-over from other donors' samples. V gene TRBV27 combines with J gene TRBJ2-3, with D perhaps TRBD1 (6 bases). Here the sequenced sample was cultured PBMCs, taken from culture after CMV antigen stimulation. CDR3 in DNA: TGTGCCAGCAGTTTATTTAGGCTAGGCTCAGGGGCAGATACGCAGTATTTT. This encodes CASSLFRLGSGADTQYF.